This T cell receptor (beta chain) was obtained from a study of human T cells and chemical hapten exposure. This clonotype was detected many times. Antigen specificity is unknown. Notes on the study in general: Patch test scores rose with PT1 expanded TCR counts, a positive correlation. Sensitization with DPC brought no change to TCRs above 1 in 1000 in frequency.

Regarding time point: pre-sensitization, week 0. Sample treatment: therapeutic diphenylcyclopropenone sensitization with weekly scalp DPC. Samples of blood were obtained prior to the application of each patch test. V shed 7 bases and J shed 7 bases, with 11 bases lying between them. In germline, CDR1 is MNHEY, CDR2 SMNVEV (reference sequence). This CDR3 is 11 amino acids long. MiXCR, applied by TCRdb to the RACE reads, yields one record per CDR3 protein. This sample has 300,000 to 450,000 distinct CDR3 sequences; about 5% occur once, and the top ten carry approximately 8.2%. This TCR derives from a woman between 18 and 30 years old with alopecia areata. Some clones in this sample may be carry-over from other donors' samples. Material: whole blood, obtained in connection with sensitization to the hapten diphenylcyclopropenone (DPC). The J gene is TRBJ2-7, the V gene TRBV27, with a possible D match to TRBD2 (6 bases). CDR3 sequence: CASKRGAEQYF. In DNA, the CDR3 is TGTGCCAGCAAGCGCGGGGCTGAGCAGTACTTC.